This is a list of T cell receptor beta chains from one sample in a study of cytomegalovirus exposure and HLA in healthy donors. Profiled with immunoSEQ multiplex PCR; TCRdb holds only in-frame clones, not every one. The sample carries some 150,000 clones, 70% to 80% recorded once. Source material: PBMCs. These TCRs come from a man in his forties in good health and CMV-seronegative. Each CDR3 is given with its conserved first and last residue. The order of the fields is D gene, V gene, J gene, clone size, CDR3 protein, CDR3 DNA. A D gene is named only where the DNA matches it firmly. Part of the rows lack a size; the others show once, few, many or a class for expanded clones.

d_call: -; v_call: TRBV19; j_call: TRBJ2-5; clone_size: -; cdr3_aa: CASSGTQETQYF; cdr3_nt: TGTGCCAGTTCCGGGACTCAAGAGACCCAGTACTTC
d_call: TRBD1; v_call: TRBV4-3; j_call: TRBJ2-2; clone_size: -; cdr3_aa: CASSRTGTGGNGELFF; cdr3_nt: TGCGCCAGCAGCCGGACCGGGACAGGGGGCAACGGGGAGCTGTTTTTT
d_call: -; v_call: TRBV4-3; j_call: TRBJ2-3; clone_size: -; cdr3_aa: CASSQAGEPDTQYF; cdr3_nt: TGCGCCAGCAGCCAAGCCGGGGAGCCAGATACGCAGTATTTT
d_call: -; v_call: TRBV14; j_call: TRBJ2-4; clone_size: -; cdr3_aa: CASSQELGGAAKNIQYF; cdr3_nt: TGTGCCAGCAGCCAAGAATTGGGGGGGGCAGCCAAAAACATTCAGTACTTC
d_call: TRBD2; v_call: TRBV5-4; j_call: TRBJ2-5; clone_size: -; cdr3_aa: CASSLRSGLAGRETQYF; cdr3_nt: TGTGCCAGCAGCTTACGATCGGGACTAGCGGGGAGGGAGACCCAGTACTTC
d_call: -; v_call: TRBV6-1; j_call: TRBJ2-6; clone_size: -; cdr3_aa: CACSHEFSGANGLTF; cdr3_nt: TGTGCCTGCTCACACGAGTTCTCTGGGGCCAACGGCCTGACTTTC
d_call: -; v_call: TRBV30; j_call: TRBJ1-2; clone_size: once; cdr3_aa: CAWSVPGSPNYGYTF; cdr3_nt: TGTGCCTGGAGTGTGCCGGGTTCTCCTAACTATGGCTACACCTTC
d_call: -; v_call: TRBV7-6; j_call: TRBJ2-1; clone_size: -; cdr3_aa: CASSLPPGLGDEQFF; cdr3_nt: TGTGCCAGCAGCCTCCCACCAGGGCTAGGAGATGAGCAGTTCTTC
d_call: TRBD1; v_call: TRBV5-1; j_call: TRBJ2-3; clone_size: -; cdr3_aa: CASSGRDRGLMGADTDTQYF; cdr3_nt: TGCGCCAGCAGCGGAAGGGACAGGGGGCTCATGGGAGCCGACACAGATACGCAGTATTTT
d_call: -; v_call: TRBV6-5; j_call: TRBJ1-4; clone_size: -; cdr3_aa: CASSPAGIEKLFF; cdr3_nt: TGTGCCAGCAGTCCCGCCGGGATTGAAAAACTGTTTTTT
d_call: -; v_call: TRBV27; j_call: TRBJ2-1; clone_size: -; cdr3_aa: CASSPLISSYNEQFF; cdr3_nt: TGTGCCAGCAGTCCCTTAATTAGCTCCTACAATGAGCAGTTCTTC
d_call: -; v_call: TRBV5-1; j_call: TRBJ1-4; clone_size: -; cdr3_aa: CASSLEGGYNEKLFF; cdr3_nt: TGCGCCAGCAGCTTGGAAGGGGGTTATAATGAAAAACTGTTTTTT
d_call: -; v_call: TRBV30; j_call: TRBJ2-6; clone_size: -; cdr3_aa: CACSRTPSGANGLTF; cdr3_nt: TGTGCCTGCTCAAGGACACCCTCTGGGGCCAACGGCCTGACTTTC
d_call: -; v_call: TRBV28; j_call: TRBJ2-1; clone_size: -; cdr3_aa: CASSFKLGAVNEQFF; cdr3_nt: TGTGCCAGCAGTTTTAAACTGGGGGCGGTTAATGAGCAGTTCTTC